The 32 T cell receptor beta chains reported below all come from one sample, sequenced in a study of OX40 agonist ivuxolimab in advanced cancers. Sequencing was performed with immunoSEQ multiplex PCR; in TCRdb, only in-frame clones are kept and a portion is missing. Here the sample spans around 25,000 clones, roughly four fifths being singletons. Sequencing used CD4+ or CD8+ T cells sorted from blood, obtained in a trial of the OX40 agonist ivuxolimab. The receptors originated from an adult with an advanced solid tumor such as melanoma, head and neck, liver or kidney cancer.

The chain uses TRBV7-3 and TRBJ2-5, with 8 bases that match TRBD2. The CDR3 has 15 residues. Germline CDR1 reads SGHTA; CDR2 reads FQGTGA. With 4 bases clipped from V and 5 bases from J, the junction kept 9 bases outside the gene matches. The CDR3 spells CASSSHGTRSETQYF. As DNA, the CDR3 is TGTGCCAGCAGCTCCCACGGGACTAGATCGGAGACCCAGTACTTC.

V is TRBV7-9 and J is TRBJ1-5; no clear D gene. The CDR3 totals 15 residues. From germline, CDR1 is SEHNR and CDR2 FQNEAQ (reference sequence). Between the trimmed V and J ends, which lost 10 bases and 0 bases, there was a span of 16 bases. The CDR3 loop reads CATEPGDYSNQPQHF. DNA of the CDR3: TGTGCCACCGAGCCAGGCGACTATAGCAATCAGCCCCAGCATTTT.

This chain connects TRBV27 to TRBJ1-5; 7 bases line up with TRBD1. Germline trimming cut 5 bases from V and 1 base from J; bases unmatched to any gene: 14. The CDR3 length is 18 residues. The germline V gene encodes CDR1 MNHEY and CDR2 SMNVEV (reference sequence). The CDR3 nucleotides read TGTGCCAGCAGTCCCGGGGCAGGGGGTACGTCCAGCAATCAGCCCCAGCATTTT. This encodes CASSPGAGGTSSNQPQHF.

This clone was recorded a few times. The J gene is TRBJ1-2, the V gene TRBV27, with TRBD1 as a possible D gene (6 bases). The CDR3 loop spans 13 amino acids. CDR1 and CDR2 (germline): MNHEY, SMNVEV (reference sequence). Trimming took 5 bases from V and 8 from J, leaving 15 bases between them. The CDR3 coding sequence is TGTGCCAGCAGTATACAGGGTGAGAGGGGCTACACCTTC. Translated, it gives CASSIQGERGYTF.

In the case of this clone: One end of the junction is discordant with germline, which a read error may explain. In the same sample, other DNA sequences code for this CDR3. The chain has TRBV15 and TRBJ1-2; perhaps TRBD1 as D (6 bases). The V gene's germline CDR1 is LNHNV and CDR2 YYDKDF (reference sequence). This CDR3 has 15 residues. CDR3 coding DNA: TGTGCCACCAGTAGAGAAGCCTGGGACACCTATGGCTACACCTTC. Translated: CATSREAWDTYGYTF.

The chain uses TRBV6-4 and TRBJ2-7; possible D gene TRBD2, 5 bases. V was clipped by 9 bases and J by 3 bases, with 9 bases between them. The CDR3 is 11 residues long. Germline assignment: CDR1 MRHNA and CDR2 SNTAGT. DNA of the CDR3: TGTGCCAGTCAGGAGGACTACGAGCAGTACTTC. Its protein is CASQEDYEQYF.

The chain uses TRBV10-2 and TRBJ2-3; TRBD2 aligns across 11 bases. Germline V lookup: CDR1 WSHSY, CDR2 SAAADI. Trimming took 5 bases from V and 5 from J; bases not matched to a gene: 6. The CDR3 totals 15 residues. CDR3 amino acids: CASSLAGGWVDTQYF. CDR3 bases: TGCGCCAGCAGTTTAGCGGGGGGGTGGGTAGATACGCAGTATTTT.

This clone occurred a few times. The chain links TRBV7-9 to TRBJ1-2, with D possibly TRBD1 on 5 matching bases. V lost 10 bases and J 8 bases, leaving 23 bases between the germline ends. Germline V lookup: CDR1 SEHNR, CDR2 FQNEAQ (reference sequence). The CDR3 consists of 14 residues. CDR3 loop: CATRTRDVHLGYTF. CDR3 coding DNA: TGTGCCACCCGAACCCGGGACGTCCACTTGGGCTACACCTTC.

The chain carries TRBV10-3 and TRBJ2-5; D is perhaps TRBD2 (5 bases). The last part of the DNA fits TRBJ2-7 better; the J call may be wrong. Germline V CDR1 and CDR2: ENHRY, SYGVKD. The CDR3 covers 12 residues. CDR3 DNA sequence: TGTGCCATCGGGGTCGGGGACTACGAGCAGTACTTC. Translated: CAIGVGDYEQYF.

About this clone itself: One end of the junction is discordant with germline, which a read error may explain. The chain links TRBV20-1 to TRBJ1-2; D gene uncertain. The CDR3 is made up of 8 amino acids. CDR1 DFQATT and CDR2 SNEGSKA come from the germline V gene (reference sequence). CDR3: CSAGDYTF. CDR3 in DNA: TGCAGTGCTGGAGACTACACCTTC.

The rearrangement uses TRBV5-4 and TRBJ1-2; the D is unclear. Trimming cost V 0 bases and J 0 bases, with 12 bases left between them. CDR3 size: 16 residues. Germline-derived CDR1 and CDR2 are SGHNT and YYREEE (reference sequence). The CDR3 protein is CASSLELRVTNYGYTF. In DNA, the CDR3 is TGTGCCAGCAGCTTGGAGCTCAGAGTCACTAACTATGGCTACACCTTC.

The chain joins TRBV6-5 to TRBJ2-3, with 9 bases matching TRBD2. From germline, CDR1 is MNHEY and CDR2 SVGAGI. This CDR3 has 16 residues. V shed 2 bases, J shed 1 base, and the junction held 4 bases outside the gene matches. CDR3 sequence (DNA): TGTGCCAGCAGTTACAGGGCTAGCGGGGGCACAGATACGCAGTATTTT. Amino acid sequence: CASSYRASGGTDTQYF.

The chain combines TRBV12-2 with TRBJ1-2. TRBV12-2 is described as a pseudogene. The CDR3 totals 12 residues. The CDR3 nucleotides are TGTGCCAGCAGCTTAGTTTCGGCTGGCTACACCTTC. Its protein is CASSLVSAGYTF.

This clone was recorded a few times. This chain links TRBV7-3 with TRBJ2-2; no firm D call. Germline-derived CDR1 and CDR2 are SGHTA and FQGTGA. CDR3 length equals 13 residues. Deletions cut 2 bases from V and 5 bases from J, with 6 bases between. The CDR3 region has the DNA TGTGCCAGCAGCTTATACGGAACCGGGGAGCTGTTTTTT. Protein product: CASSLYGTGELFF.

This chain links TRBV4-2 with TRBJ2-7; D unclear. The V gene lost 1 base and the J gene lost 7 bases, with 11 bases spanning the gap. CDR3 length: 13 residues. The V gene's germline CDR1 is LGHNA and CDR2 YNFKEQ. The CDR3 region has the DNA TGTGCCAGCAGCCAAGTCGGCGGTACGGAGCAGTACTTC. It encodes CASSQVGGTEQYF.

The gene calls are TRBV6-1 and TRBJ2-7; TRBD2 agrees at 8 bases. CDR1 is MNHNS, CDR2 SASEGT, per germline. The ends lost 4 bases at V and 0 bases at J; junction bases unmatched: 8. The CDR3 extends over 16 amino acids. The CDR3 sequence is CASSAGSGGASYEQYF. The CDR3, as DNA: TGTGCCAGCAGTGCCGGCAGCGGGGGAGCCTCCTACGAGCAGTACTTC.

This clone showed up just a few times. The J gene is TRBJ1-2, the V gene TRBV2; TRBD1 aligns across 12 bases. The J segment lost 8 bases and the V segment lost 6 bases, leaving 10 bases of the junction unmatched. The germline CDR1 and CDR2 sequences are SNHLY and FYNNEI. CDR3 length: 15 residues. CDR3 residues: CASRAPGQGASGYTF. The DNA for the CDR3 is TGTGCCAGCAGAGCCCCGGGACAGGGGGCGAGCGGCTACACCTTC. Full variable domain (rest looked up from reference TRBV2 and TRBJ1-2): EPEVTQTPSHQVTQMGQEVILRCVPISNHLYFYWYRQILGQKVEFLVSFYNNEISEKSEIFDDQFSVERPDGSNFTLKIRSTKLEDSAMYFCASRAPGQGASGYTFGSGTRLTVV.

The rearrangement uses TRBV15 and TRBJ2-7; 9 bases line up with TRBD2. This CDR3 region has 15 residues. V shed 1 base and J 3 bases; nucleotides not matched to a gene: 4. CDR1 and CDR2 from the germline V gene are LNHNV and YYDKDF (reference sequence). The CDR3 protein is CATSRGLAGYYEQYF. In DNA form, the CDR3 reads TGTGCCACCAGCAGAGGGCTAGCGGGGTACTACGAGCAGTACTTC.

V and J are TRBV7-3 and TRBJ2-3, with D tentatively TRBD1 or TRBD2 (5 bases each). Germline V gene sequence: CDR1 SGHTA, CDR2 FQGTGA. V was clipped by 7 bases and J by 0 bases, with 11 bases between them. This CDR3 has 14 amino acids. In DNA form, the CDR3 reads TGTGCCAGCACGGGGACGGTTAGCACAGATACGCAGTATTTT. This sequence encodes CASTGTVSTDTQYF. Using reference TRBV7-3 and TRBJ2-3 for the parts outside the CDR3, the full variable domain is GAGVSQTPSNKVTEKGKYVELRCDPISGHTALYWYRQSLGQGPEFLIYFQGTGAADDSGLPNDRFFAVRPEGSVSTLKIQRTERGDSAVYLCASTGTVSTDTQYFGPGTRLTVL.

The chain employs TRBV6-5 and TRBJ2-5; the match to TRBD2 covers 8 bases. The CDR3 consists of 15 residues. Germline V lookup: CDR1 MNHEY, CDR2 SVGAGI. V dropped 6 bases and J dropped 2; count of bases not matched to a gene: 8. The CDR3 sequence is CASRPGRGGQETQYF. As DNA, the CDR3 is TGTGCCAGCAGACCAGGACGCGGGGGGCAAGAGACCCAGTACTTC.

The J gene is TRBJ2-3, the V gene TRBV30; weak D call: TRBD1 (6 bases). V was clipped by 0 bases and J by 0 bases, with 13 bases between them. Germline values: CDR1 GTSNPN, CDR2 SVGIG (reference sequence). The CDR3 spans 16 residues. CDR3 loop: CAWSVGAQGSTDTQYF. Written as DNA, the CDR3 is TGTGCCTGGAGTGTAGGCGCGCAGGGGAGCACAGATACGCAGTATTTT.

The chain employs TRBV7-8 and TRBJ1-2; D is undetermined. The CDR3 has 14 amino acids. Germline lookup yields CDR1 SGHVS and CDR2 FQNEAQ. V lost 1 base and J 9 bases, leaving 15 bases between the germline ends. This CDR3 reads CASSLETAPTRYTF. Written as DNA, the CDR3 is TGTGCCAGCAGCTTAGAGACTGCGCCAACACGCTACACCTTC.

The table lists this clone with a count of one. The rearrangement links TRBV6-1 to TRBJ1-4; D is ambiguous. The CDR3 totals 11 residues. Germline CDR1 reads MNHNS; CDR2 reads SASEGT. V lost 6 bases and J 7 bases, leaving 6 bases between the germline ends. CDR3 nucleotides: TGTGCCAGCAGATTTGCTGAAAAACTGTTTTTT. Translation: CASRFAEKLFF.

This chain connects TRBV6-5 to TRBJ1-5; D is unresolved. The CDR3 extends over 12 amino acids. Trimming removed 3 bases at V and 7 bases at J, with 7 bases between. Germline V CDR1 and CDR2: MNHEY, SVGAGI. The CDR3 bases are TGTGCCAGCAGTTATGTCAGGCAGCCCCAGCATTTT. Amino acid sequence: CASSYVRQPQHF.

The chain has TRBV7-9 and TRBJ1-1; unclear D gene. The length of the CDR3 is 12 residues. Trimming took off 6 bases at V and 5 bases at J, with 10 bases between the two ends. The germline CDR1 and CDR2 sequences are SEHNR and FQNEAQ (reference sequence). In nucleotides, the CDR3 is TGTGCCAGCAGTCTCGGTTTAACTGAAGCTTTCTTT. This sequence encodes CASSLGLTEAFF. The full variable domain, completed using reference TRBV7-9 and TRBJ1-1, is DTGVSQNPRHKITKRGQNVTFRCDPISEHNRLYWYRQTLGQGPEFLTYFQNEAQLEKSRLLSDRFSAERPKGSFSTLEIQRTEQGDSAMYLCASSLGLTEAFFGQGTRLTVV.

The genes are TRBV2 and TRBJ2-2; tentatively, D is TRBD1 (5 bases). Germline V CDR1 and CDR2: SNHLY, FYNNEI. The V and J ends lost 2 bases and 1 base respectively, with 11 bases between them. The CDR3 contains 16 residues. The CDR3 bases are TGTGCCAGCAGTGAATCGGTCAGGGTGAACACCGGGGAGCTGTTTTTT. This sequence encodes CASSESVRVNTGELFF.

The chain employs TRBV6-6 and TRBJ2-3, with 9 nucleotides matching TRBD1. The CDR3 is 15 residues long. Germline-derived CDR1 and CDR2 are MNHNY and SVGAGI (reference sequence). V lost 6 bases to trimming and J lost 2 bases; unmatched junction nucleotides: 6. CDR3 DNA sequence: TGTGCCAGCAGACTACAGGGGGCATTCACAGATACGCAGTATTTT. This gives the protein CASRLQGAFTDTQYF.

The rearrangement joins TRBV9 to TRBJ2-7; possibly TRBD1 for D (5 bases). Trimming stripped 3 bases from V and 3 bases from J, with 10 bases between. The length of the CDR3 is 13 residues. Germline V gene data show CDR1 as SGDLS and CDR2 as YYNGEE. The CDR3 reads CASSDGQHYEQYF. The CDR3 DNA follows: TGTGCCAGCAGCGACGGACAACACTACGAGCAGTACTTC.

The chain couples TRBV25-1 to TRBJ1-1; tentatively, D is TRBD1 (5 bases). Trimming took 3 bases from V and 1 from J, leaving 12 bases between them. The V gene's germline CDR1 is MGHDK and CDR2 SYGVNS. The CDR3 is 15 amino acids. The CDR3 protein is CASSDFGRGNTEAFF. The CDR3 DNA reads as TGTGCCAGCAGTGATTTCGGTAGGGGGAACACTGAAGCTTTCTTT.

The V gene is TRBV19, the J gene TRBJ2-1; TRBD2 agrees at 8 bases. The CDR3 runs to 15 residues. Germline CDR1 LNHDA, CDR2 SQIVND (reference sequence). V was pared by 4 bases and J by 2 bases, with 4 bases of the junction left unmatched. CDR3 nucleotides: TGTGCCAGTAGTAAAGCTAGCGGGCCCTACAATGAGCAGTTCTTC. Residues: CASSKASGPYNEQFF.

The DNA for the CDR3 is TGTGCCAGCAGTTCCCTACAGCGGGGGGGTGGAGATAATGAGCAGTTCTTC. This encodes CASSSLQRGGGDNEQFF. The chain recombines TRBV27 with TRBJ2-1; TRBD2 aligns across 10 bases. The germline V gene has CDR1 MNHEY and CDR2 SMNVEV (reference sequence). The CDR3 loop spans 17 amino acids. V lost 4 bases to trimming and J lost 7 bases; unmatched junction nucleotides: 13.

The J gene is TRBJ2-1, the V gene TRBV28; the D gene is possibly TRBD2 (6 bases). The length of the CDR3 is 14 residues. Germline V gene lookup returns CDR1 MDHEN and CDR2 SYDVKM. V was shortened by 6 bases and J by 15 bases, with 24 bases between the two germline ends. DNA for the CDR3: TGTGCCAGCAGACCGATCGGGGGATTGGTTGATCGGTTCTTC. This translates into CASRPIGGLVDRFF. The whole variable domain, remainder taken from reference TRBV28 and TRBJ2-1, is DVKVTQSSRYLVKRTGEKVFLECVQDMDHENMFWYRQDPGLGLRLIYFSYDVKMKEKGDIPEGYSVSREKKERFSLILESASTNQTSMYLCASRPIGGLVDRFFGPGTRLTVL.